This T cell receptor beta chain came from a study of identical twins. Study-wide findings and caveats: It was out-of-frame TCR alpha sharing in monozygotic twins that models underestimated.

Worth noting for this clonotype: Its specificity is not known.

Germline V lookup: CDR1 GTSNPN, CDR2 SVGIG (reference sequence). There are 11 residues in the CDR3. Through template switching, a universal primer site was introduced, and the cDNA contained unique molecular identifiers. TCRdb processed the 5' RACE reads anew with MiXCR; each CDR3 protein has one entry. This table has 1.5 million to 2 million distinct CDR3 sequences, under 35% appearing once. The V call is TRBV30, the J call TRBJ2-4; D possibly matches TRBD1 or TRBD2 (5 bases each). The J call may be incorrect, as the DNA end agrees better with TRBJ2-7. This receptor was identified in a newborn girl in good health. The sample comprised cord blood. In DNA form, the CDR3 reads TGTGCCTGGCGGGACGTTTTCGAGCAGTACTTC. As protein: CAWRDVFEQYF.